This TCR beta chain was recovered during a study of OX40 agonist ivuxolimab in advanced cancers. Study at large: People who had prior anti-PD-1, anti-PD-L1 or anti-CTLA-4 therapy could take part, and under 45% had some. Partial responses occurred in three patients (one hepatocellular carcinoma, two cutaneous melanoma). Findings of the study overall: Still undetermined is the antigen specificity of the expanded peripheral T cells. At 0.1 to 3.0 mg/kg, clonal expansion of CD4+ and CD8+ blood T cells had occurred by week 6.

Germline V gene data show CDR1 as SEHNR and CDR2 as FQNEAQ (reference sequence). The CDR3 has 14 amino acids. The V segment lost 5 bases and the J segment 3 bases; nucleotides outside the gene matches: 5. The repertoire was sequenced with immunoSEQ multiplex PCR; TCRdb's copy has only in-frame clones and lacks some. Of 65,000 to 90,000 clones in the sample, about 87% were seen once. On this clone: As yet, its antigen is unknown.

The chain carries TRBV7-9 and TRBJ2-7, with TRBD1 identical over 9 bases. The sample here was CD4+ or CD8+ T cells sorted from blood, taken in a trial of the OX40 agonist ivuxolimab. The TCR was taken from an adult with an advanced solid tumor such as melanoma, head and neck, liver or kidney cancer. CDR3 region: CASSPGTGYYEQYF. DNA for the CDR3: TGTGCCAGCAGCCCCGGGACAGGGTACTACGAGCAGTACTTC.